The source of this TCR beta chain is a study of shared clonotypes between healthy human individuals. The CDR3 loop spans 16 amino acids. Trimming cost V 4 bases and J 1 base, with 13 bases left between them. Germline V gene sequence: CDR1 MGHRA, CDR2 YSYEKL. The protocol was immunoSEQ multiplex PCR, while the TCRdb copy is restricted to in-frame clones and leaves out a portion. Among roughly 700,000 clones listed, about nine tenths were seen once. The genes are TRBV4-1 and TRBJ2-2, with D unresolved. Sequencing used memory CD8+ T cells from PBMCs. Documented subset: CD45RO+ cells pooled with CCR7-negative TemRA cells. The TCR comes from a man between 18 and 29 years old in good health. Some clones in this sample may be carry-over from other donors' samples. As DNA, the CDR3 is TGCGCCAGCAGCCCGTACCCCGAATTGAACACCGGGGAGCTGTTTTTT. It yields the protein CASSPYPELNTGELFF.